A single sample gave rise to the 2 T cell receptor beta chains below, sequenced in a study of blood T cells in healthy people across ages. A J-beta primer mix and a sample-barcoded 5' primer were used in a second PCR of roughly 6 to 12 cycles. TCRdb reanalysed the 5' RACE reads using MiXCR and keeps one entry per CDR3 protein. The table has fewer than 2,000,000 distinct CDR3 sequences, approximately 32% seen once. The sample comprised blood. The receptors come from a woman in her twenties or thirties in good health.

This clonotype was recorded a few times. This sequence joins TRBV20-1 and TRBJ1-4; no firm D call. V was pared by 1 base and J by 0 bases, with 6 bases between. This CDR3 is 14 amino acids long. Germline CDR1 reads DFQATT; CDR2 reads SNEGSKA (reference sequence). The CDR3 nucleotides are TGCAGTGCTAGAGGAGGATCAACTAATGAAAAACTGTTTTTT. Its protein product is CSARGGSTNEKLFF.

The chain recombines TRBV29-1 with TRBJ1-6, with a weak D call TRBD1 (6 bases). The CDR3 is 15 residues long. V was pared by 5 bases and J by 7 bases, with 18 bases between. The germline gives CDR1 SQVTM, CDR2 ANQGSEA. CDR3 region: CSVTEGTPPNSPLHF. DNA for the CDR3: TGCAGCGTTACAGAAGGGACACCCCCCAATTCACCCCTCCACTTT.